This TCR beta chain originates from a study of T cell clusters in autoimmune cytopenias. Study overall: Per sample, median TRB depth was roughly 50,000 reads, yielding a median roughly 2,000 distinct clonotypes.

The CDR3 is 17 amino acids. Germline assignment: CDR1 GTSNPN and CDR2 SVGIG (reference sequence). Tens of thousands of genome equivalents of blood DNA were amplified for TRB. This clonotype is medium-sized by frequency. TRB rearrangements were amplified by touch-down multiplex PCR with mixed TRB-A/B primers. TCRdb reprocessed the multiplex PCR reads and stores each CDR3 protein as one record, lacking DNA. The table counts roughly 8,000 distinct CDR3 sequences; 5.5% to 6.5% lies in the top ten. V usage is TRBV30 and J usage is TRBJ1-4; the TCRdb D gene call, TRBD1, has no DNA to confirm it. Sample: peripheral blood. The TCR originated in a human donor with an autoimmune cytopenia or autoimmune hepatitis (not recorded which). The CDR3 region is CAWLPGQVSSHNEKLFF.